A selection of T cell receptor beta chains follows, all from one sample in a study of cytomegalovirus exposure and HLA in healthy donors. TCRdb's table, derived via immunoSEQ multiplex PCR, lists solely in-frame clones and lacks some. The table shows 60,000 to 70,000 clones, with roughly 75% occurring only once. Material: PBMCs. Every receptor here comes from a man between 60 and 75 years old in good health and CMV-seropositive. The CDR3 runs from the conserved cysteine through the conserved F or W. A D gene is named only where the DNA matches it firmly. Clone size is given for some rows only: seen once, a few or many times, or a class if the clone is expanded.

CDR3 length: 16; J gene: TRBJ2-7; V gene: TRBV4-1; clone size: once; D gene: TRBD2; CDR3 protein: CASSQPGLAGNYEQYF; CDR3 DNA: TGCGCCAGCAGCCAGCCCGGACTAGCGGGAAACTACGAGCAGTACTTC
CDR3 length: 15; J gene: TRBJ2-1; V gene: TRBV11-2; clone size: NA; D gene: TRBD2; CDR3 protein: CASSPRLAGNNEQFF; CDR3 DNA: TGTGCCAGCAGCCCCAGACTAGCGGGAAACAATGAGCAGTTCTTC
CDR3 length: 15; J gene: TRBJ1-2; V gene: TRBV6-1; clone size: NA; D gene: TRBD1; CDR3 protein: CASSELDRGSYGYTF; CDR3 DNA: TGTGCCAGCAGTGAACTCGACAGGGGAAGCTATGGCTACACCTTC
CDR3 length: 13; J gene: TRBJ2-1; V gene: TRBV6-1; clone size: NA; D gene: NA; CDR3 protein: CASSELLYNEQFF; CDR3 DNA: TGTGCCAGCAGTGAGTTGCTATACAATGAGCAGTTCTTC
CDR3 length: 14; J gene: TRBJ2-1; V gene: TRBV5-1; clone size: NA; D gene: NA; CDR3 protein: CASSYGGSGSTQFF; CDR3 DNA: TGCGCCAGCAGCTATGGGGGTAGCGGAAGCACGCAGTTCTTC
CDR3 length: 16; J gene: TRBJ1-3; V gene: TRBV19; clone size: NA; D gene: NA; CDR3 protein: CASSVNRDLTGNTIYF; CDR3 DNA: TGTGCCAGTAGTGTGAACAGGGATCTTACAGGAAACACCATATATTTT
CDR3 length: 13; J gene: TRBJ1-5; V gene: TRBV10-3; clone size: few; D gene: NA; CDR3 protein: CAISDPDRTSPHF; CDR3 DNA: TGTGCCATCAGTGATCCCGACAGGACCTCCCCGCATTTT
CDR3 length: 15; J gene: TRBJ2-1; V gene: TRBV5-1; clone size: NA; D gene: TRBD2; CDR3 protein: CASSLVTGGRNEQFF; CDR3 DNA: TGCGCCAGCAGCTTGGTTACGGGAGGTCGCAATGAGCAGTTCTTC
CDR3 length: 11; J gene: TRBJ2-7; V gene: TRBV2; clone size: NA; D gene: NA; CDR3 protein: CASKGVYEQYF; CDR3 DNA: TGTGCCAGCAAAGGGGTCTACGAGCAGTACTTC
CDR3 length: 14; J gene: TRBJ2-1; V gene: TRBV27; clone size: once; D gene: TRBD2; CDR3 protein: CASSLAGGYNEQFF; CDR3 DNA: TGTGCCAGCAGTTTGGCGGGGGGATACAATGAGCAGTTCTTC
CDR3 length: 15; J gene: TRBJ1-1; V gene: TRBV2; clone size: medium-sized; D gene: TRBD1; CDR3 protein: CASIGQGIRAAEAFF; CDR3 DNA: TGTGCCAGCATAGGACAGGGCATTAGGGCGGCTGAAGCTTTCTTT